A single sample gave rise to the 26 T cell receptor beta chains below, sequenced in a study of cytotoxic CD8 clonotypes in ibrutinib-treated CLL. Some clones are missing from TCRdb's copy, which holds only in-frame ones; the method was immunoSEQ multiplex PCR. This table has over 45,000 clones, approximately 50% appearing once. This material consisted of PBMCs, taken at disease progression, from a patient treated with ibrutinib. Receptor source: a human donor with chronic lymphocytic leukemia.

V usage is TRBV15 and J usage is TRBJ1-2; tentatively, D is TRBD1 (5 bases). The V gene lost 0 bases and the J gene lost 1 base, with 12 bases spanning the gap. Per the germline V gene, CDR1 is LNHNV and CDR2 is YYDKDF (reference sequence). The CDR3 spans 16 residues. The CDR3 reads CATSRDLAGNNYGYTF. In DNA form, the CDR3 reads TGTGCCACCAGCAGAGATCTTGCAGGGAATAACTATGGCTACACCTTC.

The chain couples TRBV6-1 to TRBJ2-7; the D gene is possibly TRBD2 (6 bases). Germline CDR1 MNHNS, CDR2 SASEGT. V was trimmed by 10 bases and J by 1 base, leaving 14 bases between them. The CDR3 is 13 residues long. CDR3 in DNA: TGTGCCATCTGGGCGGGGTCTTCCTACGAGCAGTACTTC. Its protein product is CAIWAGSSYEQYF.

This clone was counted a few times. The V gene is TRBV4-1, the J gene TRBJ1-2, with D possibly matching TRBD1 (5 bases). V lost 5 bases, J lost 0 bases, and 13 bases lay in between. This CDR3 has 15 amino acids. CDR1 and CDR2 from the germline V gene are MGHRA and YSYEKL. Here the CDR3 DNA reads TGCGCCAGCAGCGCGAGCAGGGATCCTAACTATGGCTACACCTTC. Translating gives CASSASRDPNYGYTF.

The chain is built from TRBV30 and TRBJ1-5; 8 bases are shared with TRBD1. The V and J ends lost 3 bases and 5 bases, in that order; junction bases with no gene match: 6. This CDR3 contains 14 residues. CDR1 GTSNPN and CDR2 SVGIG come from the germline V gene (reference sequence). The CDR3 loop is CAWSAFRGHQPQHF. The CDR3 bases are TGTGCCTGGAGCGCATTCAGGGGGCATCAGCCCCAGCATTTT.

This clone came up many times. The CDR3 loop is CASNTDRAGQPQHF. CDR3 DNA sequence: TGTGCCAGCAATACCGACAGGGCGGGTCAGCCCCAGCATTTT. The V and J genes are TRBV28 and TRBJ1-5; 7 bases agree with TRBD1. The CDR3 spans 14 residues. The germline gives CDR1 MDHEN, CDR2 SYDVKM. Trimming at V came to 7 bases and at J to 6 bases, leaving 9 bases not matched to a gene.

The chain employs TRBV27 and TRBJ2-7; the D is unclear. The CDR3 is made up of 15 amino acids. V dropped 5 bases and J dropped 0 bases, with 14 bases sitting between them. In germline, CDR1 is MNHEY, CDR2 SMNVEV (reference sequence). CDR3 residues: CASSPPGVYSYEQYF. The CDR3 nucleotides are TGTGCCAGCAGTCCACCCGGCGTGTACTCCTACGAGCAGTACTTC.

This clone was seen only a few times. The J gene is TRBJ1-1, the V gene TRBV27; D is ambiguous. Deletions cut 4 bases from V and 3 bases from J, with 9 bases between. Per germline, CDR1 MNHEY and CDR2 SMNVEV (reference sequence). CDR3 length: 13 amino acids. The CDR3 spells CASSSNRDTEAFF. The CDR3 bases are TGTGCCAGCAGTTCCAATCGGGACACTGAAGCTTTCTTT.

This clone has a handful of counts. V usage is TRBV9 and J usage is TRBJ1-2; D possibly corresponds to TRBD1 (5 bases). Germline CDR1 SGDLS, CDR2 YYNGEE. V lost 2 bases and J 6 bases, leaving 11 bases between the germline ends. The CDR3 totals 13 residues. DNA for the CDR3: TGTGCCAGCAGCGTTGGGGCCGGAGATGGCTACACCTTC. This translates into CASSVGAGDGYTF. The variable domain in full, completed from reference TRBV9 and TRBJ1-2, reads DSGVTQTPKHLITATGQRVTLRCSPRSGDLSVYWYQQSLDQGLQFLIQYYNGEERAKGNILERFSAQQFPDLHSELNLSSLELGDSALYFCASSVGAGDGYTFGSGTRLTVV.

This clone was detected many times. This chain links TRBV5-1 with TRBJ1-4, with 12 bases aligning to TRBD1. This CDR3 has 15 residues. Per the germline V gene, CDR1 is SGHRS and CDR2 is YFSETQ. V lost 4 bases and J lost 8; bases outside the gene matches: 6. The CDR3 region is CASSPGTGGREKLFF. As DNA, the CDR3 is TGCGCCAGCAGCCCGGGGACAGGGGGCCGGGAAAAACTGTTTTTT.

In DNA, the CDR3 is TGTGCCACTGCGGTGGCTTTCACAGATACGCAGTATTTT. The encoded protein is CATAVAFTDTQYF. The rearrangement links TRBV19 to TRBJ2-3; no definite D call. CDR3 length equals 13 residues. Germline CDR1 and CDR2: LNHDA and SQIVND (reference sequence). Trimming pared 10 bases from V and 2 bases from J, leaving 13 bases between.

V gene TRBV11-2 combines with J gene TRBJ2-1, with D perhaps matching TRBD1 (5 bases). Germline CDR1 is SGHAT and CDR2 is FQNNGV. The CDR3 consists of 15 residues. Trimming left V 3 bases short and J 5 bases short, with 14 bases between. The CDR3 DNA reads TGTGCCAGCAGCTTTGGTCAGGGTCCCCACAATGAGCAGTTCTTC. Translation: CASSFGQGPHNEQFF.

The chain carries TRBV7-9 and TRBJ2-7, with 7 positions matching TRBD1. Trimming cost V 5 bases and J 4 bases; bases outside gene matches: 8. Germline values: CDR1 SEHNR, CDR2 FQNEAQ (reference sequence). This CDR3 comprises 14 residues. The CDR3 DNA is TGTGCCAGCAGCAACAGGGGCGCCTATTACGAGCAGTACTTC. It is translated as CASSNRGAYYEQYF.

The chain has TRBV6-5 and TRBJ1-6; D not certain. V was clipped by 4 bases and J by 7 bases, with 5 bases between them. This CDR3 comprises 12 residues. Germline V gives CDR1 MNHEY, CDR2 SVGAGI. The CDR3 bases are TGTGCCAGCAGTTTCCCAAATTCACCCCTCCACTTT. Its protein product is CASSFPNSPLHF.

The rearrangement joins TRBV27 to TRBJ2-7, with no clear D. The V gene lost 4 bases and the J gene lost 7 bases, with 17 bases spanning the gap. The CDR3 is 14 amino acids. Germline V CDR1 and CDR2: MNHEY, SMNVEV (reference sequence). CDR3 sequence: CASSSRPTTWEQYF. CDR3 bases: TGTGCCAGCAGTTCCCGGCCCACTACTTGGGAGCAGTACTTC.

This chain uses TRBV27 with TRBJ1-2; no clear D. Germline V lookup: CDR1 MNHEY, CDR2 SMNVEV (reference sequence). With 3 bases removed from V and 0 bases from J, the gap between germline ends came to 5 bases. This CDR3 is built from 13 residues. As DNA, the CDR3 is TGTGCCAGCAGTTTTACAGCTAACTATGGCTACACCTTC. This encodes CASSFTANYGYTF.

The chain joins TRBV27 to TRBJ1-2; the D is unclear. The germline V and J ends were trimmed by 4 bases and 0 bases, with 6 bases remaining between them. This CDR3 has 13 amino acids. Germline loops: CDR1 MNHEY, CDR2 SMNVEV (reference sequence). CDR3 nucleotides: TGTGCCAGCAGTTCGGTCCCTAACTATGGCTACACCTTC. It yields the protein CASSSVPNYGYTF.

The chain uses TRBV7-9 and TRBJ2-2; TRBD2 matches 9 bases. Looked up from germline, CDR1 is SEHNR and CDR2 is FQNEAQ (reference sequence). This CDR3 is built from 15 residues. J gave up 0 bases and V 4 bases, and 0 bases lay outside the gene matches. CDR3 DNA sequence: TGTGCCAGCAGCTGGACTAGCGCGAACACCGGGGAGCTGTTTTTT. This sequence encodes CASSWTSANTGELFF.

This chain links TRBV5-6 with TRBJ2-3; 7 bases map to TRBD1. The V and J ends lost 4 bases and 3 bases, in that order; junction bases with no gene match: 8. Germline CDR1 reads SGHDT; CDR2 reads YYEEEE. This CDR3 is built from 15 residues. CDR3 sequence reads: CASSRRQGGTDTQYF. CDR3 coding DNA: TGTGCCAGCAGCCGGCGACAGGGTGGGACAGATACGCAGTATTTT.

The rearrangement links TRBV30 to TRBJ2-1; weak D call: TRBD1 (5 bases). The CDR3 covers 14 residues. Trimming stripped 4 bases from V and 3 bases from J, with 13 bases between. Germline-derived CDR1 and CDR2 are GTSNPN and SVGIG (reference sequence). This CDR3 reads CAWTNPDSYNEQFF. CDR3 nucleotide sequence: TGTGCCTGGACCAACCCCGACAGCTACAATGAGCAGTTCTTC.

This CDR3 reads CAWSVGVNTEAFF. The CDR3 coding sequence is TGTGCCTGGAGTGTGGGGGTGAACACTGAAGCTTTCTTT. The gene calls are TRBV30 and TRBJ1-1; a weak D match, TRBD1 (5 bases). CDR1 and CDR2 from the germline V gene are GTSNPN and SVGIG (reference sequence). There are 13 residues in the CDR3. Trimming cost V 0 bases and J 0 bases, with 5 bases left between them.

This chain uses TRBV27 with TRBJ1-2; 7 bases align to TRBD1. The length of the CDR3 is 14 residues. CDR1 is MNHEY and CDR2 is SMNVEV in the germline V gene (reference sequence). Trimming at V came to 8 bases and at J to 1 base, leaving 7 bases not matched to a gene. The CDR3 loop reads CASGSRGGNYGYTF. The CDR3 bases are TGTGCCAGCGGCTCCAGGGGGGGTAACTATGGCTACACCTTC.

This chain's CDR3 is CASSPGLNEKLFF. The CDR3 DNA reads TGTGCCAGCTCACCAGGGCTTAATGAAAAACTGTTTTTT. The chain joins TRBV18 to TRBJ1-4; no definite D call. The CDR3 is 13 amino acids. The V and J ends lost 2 bases and 4 bases respectively, with 5 bases between them. CDR1 is KGHSH and CDR2 is LQKENI in the germline V gene. Full variable domain (remainder filled in from reference TRBV18 and TRBJ1-4): NAGVMQNPRHLVRRRGQEARLRCSPMKGHSHVYWYRQLPEEGLKFMVYLQKENIIDESGMPKERFSAEFPKEGPSILRIQQVVRGDSAAYFCASSPGLNEKLFFGSGTQLSVL.

The CDR3 loop is CASRPGGTHEQYF. The CDR3 DNA follows: TGTGCCAGCAGACCCGGGGGGACCCACGAGCAGTACTTC. This chain joins TRBV28 and TRBJ2-7, with 7 bases identical to TRBD2. V lost 6 bases to trimming and J lost 5 bases; unmatched junction nucleotides: 7. The CDR3 totals 13 residues. Germline V gene lookup returns CDR1 MDHEN and CDR2 SYDVKM.

This clone was detected a few times. The V call is TRBV4-1, the J call TRBJ1-5; no clear D gene. The CDR3 is made up of 15 amino acids. Germline CDR1 reads MGHRA; CDR2 reads YSYEKL. The V end was cut by 0 bases, the J end by 0 bases, with 6 bases between. CDR3 DNA: TGCGCCAGCAGCCAAGAATGGCATAGCAATCAGCCCCAGCATTTT. Amino acid sequence: CASSQEWHSNQPQHF.

The chain employs TRBV30 and TRBJ1-1; TRBD1 aligns across 7 bases. The CDR3 contains 15 residues. J was trimmed by 1 base and V by 5 bases; bases with no gene match: 10. Germline V gene data show CDR1 as GTSNPN and CDR2 as SVGIG (reference sequence). CDR3 residues: CAWAPLTGKNTEAFF. The CDR3 DNA follows: TGTGCCTGGGCCCCCCTGACAGGGAAGAACACTGAAGCTTTCTTT. The full variable domain, in which reference TRBV30 and TRBJ1-1 provide the parts outside the CDR3, is SQTIHQWPATLVQPVGSPLSLECTVEGTSNPNLYWYRQAAGRGLQLLFYSVGIGQISSEVPQNLSASRPQDRQFILSSKKLLLSDSGFYLCAWAPLTGKNTEAFFGQGTRLTVV.

The rearrangement joins TRBV28 to TRBJ1-2; 12 nucleotides line up with TRBD1. Germline trimming cut 5 bases from V and 7 bases from J; bases unmatched to any gene: 8. The CDR3 has 15 residues. From germline, CDR1 is MDHEN and CDR2 SYDVKM. The CDR3 loop is CASSVPGTGGGGYTF. CDR3 DNA: TGTGCCAGCAGTGTCCCCGGGACAGGGGGCGGTGGCTACACCTTC.